The present T cell receptor beta chain was sequenced within a study of T cells after yellow fever vaccination. Study-wide context: Each low-cell-number fraction was prepared by means of SMART-Seq v4 Ultra Low Input. The study, taken as a whole, reports: Abundant bulk-population clonotypes could contaminate the FACS-sorted repertoires. In post-booster samples, most primary-vaccination clones reappeared (about 97% CD4, nearly 90% CD8).

It was through 5'RACE template switching that TCR cDNA was made, with a universal primer site and UMIs added. TCRdb passed the 5' RACE reads through MiXCR, listing each CDR3 protein once. This table holds roughly 150,000 distinct CDR3 sequences, roughly 8% found once. The CDR3 length is 18 residues. V lost 4 bases, J lost 3 bases, and 15 bases stayed unmatched. The V gene's germline CDR1 is KGHSH and CDR2 LQKENI. Note on this clonotype: Its specificity is unknown.

The receptor was isolated from a man under 40 who received the YFV17D yellow fever vaccine. This material consisted of CD4+ T cells sorted from PBMCs, taken 5 days after the yellow fever booster vaccination. This chain uses TRBV18 with TRBJ2-3, with 8 nucleotides matching TRBD1. The CDR3 nucleotides read TGTGCCAGCTCACGACAGGGGACAGCCAACCGAGGAACAGATACGCAGTATTTT. Its translation: CASSRQGTANRGTDTQYF.